This T cell receptor (beta chain) is from a study of T cells after yellow fever vaccination. Study-wide points: The study noted that FACS-sorted repertoires could contain abundant clonotypes contaminating from the bulk population. Subsequent to the booster, the majority of primary-vaccination clones reappeared (roughly 95% CD4, 80% to 90% CD8).

A note on this clonotype: Its target is not known.

The length of the CDR3 is 15 residues. Germline loops: CDR1 SEHNR, CDR2 FQNEAQ (reference sequence). The V gene lost 1 base and the J gene lost 6 bases, with 15 bases spanning the gap. TCRdb reprocessed the 5' RACE reads via MiXCR and lists one record per CDR3 protein. The data contain some 340,000 distinct CDR3 sequences, around 10% of them seen just once; the ten biggest clones take up under 4%. The sample here was CD4+ T cells sorted from PBMCs, taken 45 days after the yellow fever booster vaccination. This chain links TRBV7-9 with TRBJ1-1; no firm D call. The source of this sequence is a man aged 18 to 29 who received the YFV17D yellow fever vaccine. The CDR3 DNA reads as TGTGCCAGCAGCTTAGGGACCGGGATGATCTCTGAAGCTTTCTTT. The encoded protein is CASSLGTGMISEAFF.